What follows are 5 T cell receptor beta chains derived from one specimen sequenced in a study of beta chain features in type 1 diabetes. General study points: Shortening that was moderate but significant affected the TCRB CDR3s of Type 1 diabetes patients in all four CD4+ subsets.

No antigen is known for these receptors. Every isolated RNA sample was fully reverse transcribed, so sequencing captured expressed TCRB transcripts. Some clones are missing from TCRdb's copy, which holds only in-frame ones; the method was immunoSEQ multiplex PCR. Here the sample spans 600,000 to 750,000 clones, 9.5% to 15% being singletons. Material: naive CD4+ T cells from blood. These TCRs come from a man aged 25 to 40 with type 1 diabetes.

The chain links TRBV29-1 to TRBJ1-2, with D perhaps matching TRBD1 (5 bases). The V gene lost 4 bases and the J gene lost 5 bases, with 17 bases spanning the gap. The CDR3 loop spans 14 amino acids. Germline values: CDR1 SQVTM, CDR2 ANQGSEA. CDR3 sequence: CSVGAGGSGYGYTF. For the CDR3, the DNA is TGCAGCGTTGGGGCCGGGGGGAGCGGGTATGGCTACACCTTC. Supplemented by reference TRBV29-1 and TRBJ1-2, the full variable domain reads SAVISQKPSRDICQRGTSLTIQCQVDSQVTMMFWYRQQPGQSLTLIATANQGSEATYESGFVIDKFPISRPNLTFSTLTVSNMSPEDSSIYLCSVGAGGSGYGYTFGSGTRLTVV.

The chain has TRBV5-1 and TRBJ2-1; D is unclear. The CDR3 is 13 amino acids. The V end was cut by 0 bases, the J end by 8 bases, with 9 bases between. Germline V gene lookup returns CDR1 SGHRS and CDR2 YFSETQ. The CDR3 here is CASSLAEGDEQFF. The CDR3 bases are TGCGCCAGCAGCTTGGCCGAAGGCGATGAGCAGTTCTTC. Variable domain in full (rest from reference TRBV5-1 and TRBJ2-1): KAGVTQTPRYLIKTRGQQVTLSCSPISGHRSVSWYQQTPGQGLQFLFEYFSETQRNKGNFPGRFSGRQFSNSRSEMNVSTLELGDSALYLCASSLAEGDEQFFGPGTRLTVL.

CDR3 amino acids: CASRLAGVSTDTQYF. The CDR3 DNA is TGTGCCAGTAGACTAGCGGGGGTTAGCACAGATACGCAGTATTTT. The rearrangement uses TRBV19 and TRBJ2-3, with 11 bases aligning to TRBD2. The CDR3 loop spans 15 amino acids. J gave up 0 bases and V 6 bases, and 2 bases lay outside the gene matches. Germline V gene sequence: CDR1 LNHDA, CDR2 SQIVND (reference sequence).

The V gene is TRBV11-2, the J gene TRBJ1-6; D call uncertain. Trimming took 4 bases from V and 5 from J, leaving 15 bases between them. The CDR3 runs 16 residues. Germline V lookup: CDR1 SGHAT, CDR2 FQNNGV. Here the CDR3 DNA reads TGTGCCAGCAGCTCCTCCATTTCCCGCCATAATTCACCCCTCCACTTT. It translates to CASSSSISRHNSPLHF.

This chain uses TRBV2 with TRBJ1-6; D gene ambiguous. Germline V gene data show CDR1 as SNHLY and CDR2 as FYNNEI. The V end lost 7 bases, the J end lost 9 bases, and 10 bases lay between the germline ends. The CDR3 sequence is 12 residues long. CDR3 loop: CASTMMGSPLHF. For the CDR3, the DNA is TGTGCCAGCACTATGATGGGTTCACCCCTCCACTTT.